Below, 19 T cell receptor beta chains from the same sample are listed, as sequenced in a study of blood T cell repertoires in COVID-19. Assay: immunoSEQ multiplex PCR; the TCRdb copy retains only in-frame clones and omits some. The data contain around 190,000 clones, roughly 82% of them singletons. The sequenced sample was PBMCs or T cells enriched from blood (not recorded which). The receptors stem from a man in his forties with acute COVID-19.

The rearrangement joins TRBV7-2 to TRBJ2-5; tentatively, D is TRBD2 (5 bases). This CDR3 has 14 amino acids. Germline lookup yields CDR1 SGHTA and CDR2 FQGNSA. V was shortened by 5 bases and J by 5 bases, with 15 bases between the two germline ends. In nucleotides, the CDR3 is TGTGCCAGCAGCCCCGGACTCCTGTGGGAGACCCAGTACTTC. This gives the protein CASSPGLLWETQYF.

The V gene is TRBV19, the J gene TRBJ1-1, with D possibly being TRBD1 (5 bases). The CDR3 extends over 12 amino acids. Germline CDR1 is LNHDA and CDR2 is SQIVND (reference sequence). The germline V and J ends were trimmed by 9 bases and 1 base, with 9 bases remaining between them. The CDR3 here is CASRAENTEAFF. Written as DNA, the CDR3 is TGTGCCAGCAGGGCGGAGAACACTGAAGCTTTCTTT.

The genes are TRBV24-1 and TRBJ2-1; 9 bases match TRBD2. This CDR3 has 14 residues. With V trimmed by 7 bases and J by 9 bases, 9 bases remained unmatched. Per the germline V gene, CDR1 is KGHDR and CDR2 is SFDVKD. CDR3 in DNA: TGTGCCACCAGCGGGGCGGGAGGGCCGGCTGAGCAGTTCTTC. Translating it yields CATSGAGGPAEQFF.

This chain connects TRBV4-3 to TRBJ1-2, with TRBD1 as a possible D gene (5 bases). Germline assignment: CDR1 LGHNA and CDR2 YSLEER. Between the trimmed V and J ends, which lost 0 bases and 6 bases, there was a span of 14 bases. The CDR3 has 15 residues. This CDR3 reads CASSQDKGWLDGYTF. The DNA of the CDR3 is TGCGCCAGCAGCCAAGATAAGGGGTGGTTAGATGGCTACACCTTC.

J is TRBJ2-1 and V is TRBV7-9; D remains unclear. The CDR3 contains 13 residues. Trimming stripped 8 bases from V and 8 bases from J, with 16 bases between. Germline values: CDR1 SEHNR, CDR2 FQNEAQ (reference sequence). Here the CDR3 DNA reads TGTGCCAGCGCTCCCCCGAGGAAGTATGAGCAGTTCTTC. It encodes CASAPPRKYEQFF. Supplemented by reference TRBV7-9 and TRBJ2-1, the full variable domain reads DTGVSQNPRHKITKRGQNVTFRCDPISEHNRLYWYRQTLGQGPEFLTYFQNEAQLEKSRLLSDRFSAERPKGSFSTLEIQRTEQGDSAMYLCASAPPRKYEQFFGPGTRLTVL.

The J gene is TRBJ2-5, the V gene TRBV6-5, with 7 bases matching TRBD1. Germline V gene data show CDR1 as MNHEY and CDR2 as SVGAGI. J was trimmed by 5 bases and V by 6 bases; bases with no gene match: 6. The CDR3 spans 13 residues. The CDR3 DNA follows: TGTGCCAGCAGACCAACAGGGGTGGAGACCCAGTACTTC. It translates to CASRPTGVETQYF.

The chain links TRBV7-9 to TRBJ2-4, with TRBD1 matching over 10 bases. Unmatched junction bases numbered 4, after V lost 5 bases and J lost 0 bases. This CDR3 is 16 amino acids long. Germline CDR1 and CDR2: SEHNR and FQNEAQ (reference sequence). CDR3 sequence reads: CASSIDRGLAKNIQYF. As DNA, the CDR3 is TGTGCCAGCAGCATCGACAGGGGGCTAGCCAAAAACATTCAGTACTTC.

The V call is TRBV29-1, the J call TRBJ2-1, with D perhaps TRBD2 (7 bases). The CDR3 sequence is 14 residues long. Trimming took 6 bases from V and 12 from J, leaving 24 bases between them. CDR1 is SQVTM, CDR2 ANQGSEA, per germline. CDR3 bases: TGCAGCGTCCGACTTGGGGGGAGGGGGTCTGGGCAGTTCTTC. Translation: CSVRLGGRGSGQFF.

This chain connects TRBV28 to TRBJ1-3; no clear D gene. The CDR3 extends over 17 amino acids. V was clipped by 5 bases and J by 0 bases, with 17 bases between them. CDR1 and CDR2 from the germline V gene are MDHEN and SYDVKM. CDR3 sequence reads: CASSPPLRTGSGNTIYF. Here the CDR3 DNA reads TGTGCCAGCAGTCCACCACTCCGGACTGGCTCTGGAAACACCATATATTTT. The variable domain in full, with the rest retrieved from reference TRBV28 and TRBJ1-3, is DVKVTQSSRYLVKRTGEKVFLECVQDMDHENMFWYRQDPGLGLRLIYFSYDVKMKEKGDIPEGYSVSREKKERFSLILESASTNQTSMYLCASSPPLRTGSGNTIYFGEGSWLTVV.

V is TRBV14 and J is TRBJ1-6; 8 nucleotides line up with TRBD1. The CDR3 consists of 14 residues. J lost 8 bases, V lost 6 bases, and 6 bases had no gene match. Germline loops: CDR1 SGHDN, CDR2 FVKESK. The CDR3 region is CASRTGTGYSPLHF. The DNA for the CDR3 is TGTGCCAGCAGAACCGGGACAGGCTATTCACCCCTCCACTTT.

This sequence joins TRBV2 and TRBJ2-3, with TRBD2 matching over 10 bases. The V gene end was trimmed by 2 bases and the J gene end by 3 bases; junction bases not matched to a gene: 2. Germline CDR1 SNHLY, CDR2 FYNNEI. The CDR3 has 15 amino acids. The CDR3 spells CASSESSGSTDTQYF. The CDR3 bases are TGTGCCAGCAGTGAATCTAGCGGGAGTACAGATACGCAGTATTTT.

This clone was detected once. V is TRBV14 and J is TRBJ1-6; tentatively, D is TRBD1 (5 bases). The V end lost 1 base, the J end lost 7 bases, and 14 bases lay between the germline ends. Per the germline V gene, CDR1 is SGHDN and CDR2 is FVKESK. The CDR3 consists of 16 residues. CDR3: CASSQVGGFGNSPLHF. CDR3 DNA: TGTGCCAGCAGCCAAGTGGGGGGGTTTGGAAATTCACCCCTCCACTTT.

The rearrangement links TRBV21-1 to TRBJ2-7; the table calls TRBD2, which could not be checked here. TRBV21-1 is a pseudogene segment. The CDR3 extends over 13 amino acids. The CDR3 region is CASSLRSFHEQYF. The CDR3 region has the DNA TGTGCCAGCTCCCTAAGGAGCTTTCACGAGCAGTACTTC.

V gene TRBV7-8 combines with J gene TRBJ2-7; 8 positions match TRBD1. Per germline, CDR1 SGHVS and CDR2 FQNEAQ. The CDR3 has 13 amino acids. The junction had 5 bases not matched to a gene; V was cut back by 5 bases and J by 5 bases. The chain's CDR3 is CASSPRTGNEQYF. Here the CDR3 DNA reads TGTGCCAGCAGCCCACGGACAGGGAACGAGCAGTACTTC.

The CDR3 DNA follows: TGTGCCACCAGAGGGGGCCATATAAACACTGAAGCTTTCTTT. Amino acids: CATRGGHINTEAFF. The V gene is TRBV15, the J gene TRBJ1-1; 7 bases align to TRBD1. Per germline, CDR1 LNHNV and CDR2 YYDKDF (reference sequence). The CDR3 spans 14 residues. J was trimmed by 2 bases and V by 6 bases; bases with no gene match: 6.

The count of this clone is one. This chain links TRBV4-3 with TRBJ2-7, with 8 bases identical to TRBD2. Looked up from germline, CDR1 is LGHNA and CDR2 is YSLEER. The CDR3 totals 15 residues. The V and J ends lost 2 bases and 4 bases, in that order; junction bases with no gene match: 7. The CDR3 coding sequence is TGCGCCAGCAGCCAAAACGGAGCGGGAGCTTACGAGCAGTACTTC. This sequence encodes CASSQNGAGAYEQYF.

In this sample, this clone turned up a few times. V gene TRBV30 combines with J gene TRBJ1-4, with TRBD1 matching over 7 bases. After removal of 2 bases from V and 10 bases from J, the junction contained 10 bases not matched to a gene. The germline V gene has CDR1 GTSNPN and CDR2 SVGIG (reference sequence). The CDR3 runs to 14 residues. The DNA of the CDR3 is TGTGCCTGGAGTCCAAAAAGGGGACAGTTAAAACTGTTTTTT. Amino acid sequence: CAWSPKRGQLKLFF.

The chain combines TRBV28 with TRBJ1-2; 7 bases line up with TRBD1. V dropped 6 bases and J dropped 6; count of bases not matched to a gene: 13. From germline, CDR1 is MDHEN and CDR2 SYDVKM. The CDR3 spans 15 residues. For the CDR3, the DNA is TGTGCCAGCAGCGGAGACAGGGTTCTATTTGATGGCTACACCTTC. The encoded protein is CASSGDRVLFDGYTF.

V and J are TRBV4-2 and TRBJ2-7; D is unresolved. Trimming removed 1 base at V and 3 bases at J, with 19 bases between. The CDR3 extends over 17 amino acids. Germline V gene sequence: CDR1 LGHNA, CDR2 YNFKEQ. CDR3 sequence reads: CASSQGHEAVAHYEQYF. The DNA of the CDR3 is TGTGCCAGCAGCCAAGGGCATGAGGCTGTAGCCCACTACGAGCAGTACTTC.